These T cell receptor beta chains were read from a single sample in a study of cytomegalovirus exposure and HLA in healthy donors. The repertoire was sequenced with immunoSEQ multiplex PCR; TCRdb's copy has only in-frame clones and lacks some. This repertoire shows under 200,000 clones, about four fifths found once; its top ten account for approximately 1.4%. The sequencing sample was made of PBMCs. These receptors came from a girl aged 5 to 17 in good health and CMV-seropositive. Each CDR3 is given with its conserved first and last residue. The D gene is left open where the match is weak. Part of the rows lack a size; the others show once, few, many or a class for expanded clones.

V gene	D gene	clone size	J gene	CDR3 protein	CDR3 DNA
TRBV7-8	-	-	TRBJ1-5	CASSPLLAPSNQPQHF	TGTGCCAGCAGCCCCCTGCTGGCTCCCTCCAATCAGCCCCAGCATTTT
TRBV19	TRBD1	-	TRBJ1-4	CASSPNRGTNEKLFF	TGTGCCAGTAGTCCAAACAGGGGCACTAATGAAAAACTGTTTTTT
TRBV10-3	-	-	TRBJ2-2	CATGSNPNTGELFF	TGTGCCACCGGTTCAAATCCGAACACCGGGGAGCTGTTTTTT
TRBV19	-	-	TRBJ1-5	CASSTREQGPRNQPQHF	TGTGCCAGTAGTACGAGGGAACAGGGTCCACGCAACCAGCCCCAGCATTTT
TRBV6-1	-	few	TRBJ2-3	CASRPGATDTQYF	TGTGCCAGCAGACCAGGGGCCACAGATACGCAGTATTTT
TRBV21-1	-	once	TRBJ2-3	CASSIGLAGGLTDTQYF	TGTGCCAGCAGCATAGGGCTAGCGGGGGGCCTAACAGATACGCAGTATTTT
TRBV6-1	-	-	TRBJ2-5	CASSEATQQETQYF	TGTGCCAGCAGTGAAGCAACACAGCAAGAGACCCAGTACTTC
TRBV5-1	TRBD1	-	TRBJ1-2	CASSFTPGQGPEYGYTF	TGCGCCAGCAGCTTCACTCCAGGACAGGGACCGGAATATGGCTACACCTTC
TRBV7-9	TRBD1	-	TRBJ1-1	CASSHRDRANTEAFF	TGTGCCAGCAGCCATCGCGACAGGGCGAACACTGAAGCTTTCTTT
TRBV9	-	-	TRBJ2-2	CASSASSPGAGELFF	TGTGCCAGCAGCGCCAGCAGTCCAGGGGCCGGGGAGCTGTTTTTT
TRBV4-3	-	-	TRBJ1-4	CASSQDRSNYEKLFF	TGCGCCAGCAGCCAAGACAGGTCTAATTATGAAAAACTGTTTTTT
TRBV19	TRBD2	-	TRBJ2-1	CASSIFRDYSYNEQFF	TGTGCCAGTAGTATTTTCCGGGACTACTCCTACAATGAGCAGTTCTTC
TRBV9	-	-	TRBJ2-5	CASSVSPLQETQYF	TGTGCCAGCAGCGTCTCCCCTCTCCAAGAGACCCAGTACTTC
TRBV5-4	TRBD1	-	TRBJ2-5	CASSSRTGSSQETQYF	TGTGCCAGCAGCTCTAGGACAGGGTCGTCCCAAGAGACCCAGTACTTC
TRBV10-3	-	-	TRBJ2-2	CAISVDRIGAGELFF	TGTGCCATCAGTGTTGACAGGATAGGCGCCGGGGAGCTGTTTTTT
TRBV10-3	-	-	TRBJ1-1	CASLADVLGGNTEAFF	TGTGCCTCCCTGGCGGACGTATTGGGGGGAAACACTGAAGCTTTCTTT
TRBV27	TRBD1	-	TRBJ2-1	CASSRSDRADGSEQFF	TGTGCCAGCAGTCGCTCGGACAGGGCCGATGGGAGCGAGCAGTTCTTC
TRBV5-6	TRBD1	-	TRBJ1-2	CASSLGTGIRGYTF	TGTGCCAGCAGCTTGGGGACAGGGATCCGTGGCTACACCTTC
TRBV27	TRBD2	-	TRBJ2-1	CASSLWGRAGEQFF	TGTGCCAGCAGTTTATGGGGGAGGGCAGGAGAGCAGTTCTTC
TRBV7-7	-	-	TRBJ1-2	CASSLSAGVNYGYTF	TGTGCTAGCAGCTTATCGGCAGGGGTGAACTATGGCTACACCTTC
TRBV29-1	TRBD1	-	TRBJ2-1	CSATQPGTAVHEQFF	TGCAGCGCAACTCAACCCGGGACAGCCGTCCATGAGCAGTTCTTC
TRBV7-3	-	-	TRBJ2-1	CASSSGPGNEQFF	TGTGCCAGCAGCTCCGGACCGGGGAATGAGCAGTTCTTC
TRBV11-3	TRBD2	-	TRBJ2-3	CASSQVGGGPDTQYF	TGTGCCAGCAGCCAGGTCGGGGGGGGCCCAGATACGCAGTATTTT
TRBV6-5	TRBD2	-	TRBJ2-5	CASSYELAGVGETQYF	TGTGCCAGCAGTTACGAACTAGCGGGGGTGGGAGAGACCCAGTACTTC
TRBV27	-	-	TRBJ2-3	CASSPSGTDTQYF	TGTGCCAGCAGCCCTAGCGGCACAGATACGCAGTATTTT
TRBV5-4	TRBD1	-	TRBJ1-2	CASRDRLNYGYTF	TGTGCCAGCAGGGACAGGCTGAACTATGGCTACACCTTC
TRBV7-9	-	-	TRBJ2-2	CASSSTERDTGELFF	TGTGCCAGCAGCTCCACCGAGAGGGACACCGGGGAGCTGTTTTTT
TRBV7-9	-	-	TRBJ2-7	CASSSGVYHEQYF	TGTGCCAGCAGCTCAGGGGTCTACCACGAGCAGTACTTC
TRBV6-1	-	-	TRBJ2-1	CASGPWAENYNEQFF	TGTGCCAGCGGTCCGTGGGCAGAGAATTACAATGAGCAGTTCTTC
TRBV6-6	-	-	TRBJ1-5	CASSYEGRQPQHF	TGTGCCAGCAGTTACGAGGGTCGTCAGCCCCAGCATTTT
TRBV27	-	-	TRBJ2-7	CASSFSPQGREQYF	TGTGCCAGCAGTTTCTCACCCCAGGGGCGGGAGCAGTACTTC
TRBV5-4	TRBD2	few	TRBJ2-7	CASSSSGWEGLYEQYF	TGTGCCAGCAGCTCAAGTGGGTGGGAGGGCCTCTACGAGCAGTACTTC
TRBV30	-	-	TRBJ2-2	CAWSGQQGANTGELFF	TGTGCCTGGAGCGGGCAACAGGGAGCCAACACCGGGGAGCTGTTTTTT
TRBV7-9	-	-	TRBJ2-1	CASSLAGAYNEQFF	TGTGCCAGCAGCTTAGCAGGGGCCTACAATGAGCAGTTCTTC
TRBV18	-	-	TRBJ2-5	CASSSGQGLGQETQYF	TGTGCCAGCTCATCGGGACAAGGGCTCGGCCAAGAGACCCAGTACTTC
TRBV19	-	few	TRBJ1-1	CASRAGLMNTEAFF	TGTGCCAGTAGGGCGGGACTTATGAACACTGAAGCTTTCTTT
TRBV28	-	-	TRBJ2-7	CACAGLYEQYF	TGTGCGTGTGCGGGCCTCTACGAGCAGTACTTC
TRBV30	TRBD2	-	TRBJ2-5	CAWSRGGQETQYF	TGTGCCTGGAGTCGGGGGGGTCAAGAGACCCAGTACTTC
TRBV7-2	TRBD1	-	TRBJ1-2	CASSQPGQGRGYTF	TGTGCCAGCAGCCAACCGGGACAGGGGAGAGGCTACACCTTC
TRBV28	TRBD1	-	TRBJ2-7	CASRNWGQGPYEQYF	TGTGCCAGCAGGAATTGGGGACAGGGTCCGTACGAGCAGTACTTC
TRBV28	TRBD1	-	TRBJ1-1	CASSPQQGAGTEAFF	TGTGCCAGCAGTCCTCAACAGGGGGCAGGTACTGAAGCTTTCTTT
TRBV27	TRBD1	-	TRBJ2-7	CASSPSDRGANEQYF	TGTGCCAGCAGCCCTTCGGACAGGGGAGCGAACGAGCAGTACTTC
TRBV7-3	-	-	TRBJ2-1	CASSLTPLTVTYNEQFF	TGTGCCAGCAGCTTAACCCCCCTAACAGTTACCTACAATGAGCAGTTCTTC
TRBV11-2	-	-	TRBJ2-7	CASSGQTFPNYEQYF	TGTGCCAGCAGCGGCCAAACCTTCCCCAACTACGAGCAGTACTTC
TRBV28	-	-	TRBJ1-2	CASSLIDRYYGYTF	TGTGCCAGCAGCCTTATTGACAGGTACTATGGCTACACCTTC
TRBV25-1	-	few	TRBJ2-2	CASSDRANTGELFF	TGTGCCAGCAGTGACAGGGCCAACACCGGGGAGCTGTTTTTT
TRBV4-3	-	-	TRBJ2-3	CASSQELERWTDTQYF	TGCGCCAGCAGCCAAGAATTGGAGAGATGGACAGATACGCAGTATTTT
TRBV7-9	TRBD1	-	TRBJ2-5	CASSLGTGAFETQYF	TGTGCCAGCAGCTTGGGGACAGGGGCGTTCGAGACCCAGTACTTC
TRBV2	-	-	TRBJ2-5	CASTQGGVIETQYF	TGTGCCAGCACCCAGGGCGGGGTTATCGAGACCCAGTACTTC
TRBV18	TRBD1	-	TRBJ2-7	CASSPQTGTYEQYF	TGTGCCAGCTCACCACAGACAGGGACCTACGAGCAGTACTTC
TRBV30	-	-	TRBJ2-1	CAWSVLSLGQSWDEQFF	TGTGCCTGGAGTGTACTGTCTCTGGGGCAGTCCTGGGATGAGCAGTTCTTC
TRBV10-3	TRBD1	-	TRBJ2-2	CAISDTGTGGIGELFF	TGTGCCATCAGTGATACCGGGACAGGGGGCATCGGGGAGCTGTTTTTT